This T cell receptor beta chain stems from a study of cytotoxic CD8 clonotypes in ibrutinib-treated CLL. Germline assignment: CDR1 SGHRS and CDR2 YFSETQ. The CDR3 is 16 amino acids. With V trimmed by 1 base and J by 4 bases, 8 bases remained unmatched. Clones were read by immunoSEQ multiplex PCR, and TCRdb kept only the in-frame ones, dropping some. The data contain about 300,000 clones, around 77% of them singletons. The rearrangement links TRBV5-1 to TRBJ2-5; TRBD2 agrees at 9 bases. This receptor was identified in a human donor with chronic lymphocytic leukemia. The specimen was PBMCs, collected at disease progression, from a patient treated with ibrutinib. The CDR3 protein is CASSLSAGGPPETQYF. In nucleotides, the CDR3 is TGCGCCAGCAGCTTGTCGGCGGGAGGGCCCCCAGAGACCCAGTACTTC. Together with reference TRBV5-1 and TRBJ2-5, the CDR3 gives the full variable domain: KAGVTQTPRYLIKTRGQQVTLSCSPISGHRSVSWYQQTPGQGLQFLFEYFSETQRNKGNFPGRFSGRQFSNSRSEMNVSTLELGDSALYLCASSLSAGGPPETQYFGPGTRLLVL.